This TCR beta chain was retrieved from a study of regulatory T cells in long-lasting Graves disease. To make TCR beta libraries, researchers used iRepertoire HTBI primers and Arm-PCR of CDR3 regions. TCRdb called the multiplex PCR reads again in MiXCR, with one record for every CDR3 protein. The data contain about 470,000 distinct CDR3 sequences, 14% to 15% of them singletons. Time point meaning: newly diagnosed GD, antithyroid drugs for less than 3 months. Generation of the TCR library employed RNA extracted from PBMCs. This clonotype was picked up many times. This sample was also put to use in a study of T cells in Graves' hyperthyroidism and ophthalmopathy.

The sequence was obtained from a woman aged 30 to 39 with Graves disease. The specimen was peripheral blood mononuclear cells (PBMCs), collected at new diagnosis, from a patient treated with antithyroid drugs.

The CDR3 nucleotides read TGCGCCAGCAGCTTGGCCAGGCAGGGGGCGATTGAAGCTTTCTTT. This codes for CASSLARQGAIEAFF. The chain recombines TRBV5-1 with TRBJ1-1; 8 bases align to TRBD1. Germline V lookup: CDR1 SGHRS, CDR2 YFSETQ. The V and J ends lost 0 bases and 7 bases, in that order; junction bases with no gene match: 8. There are 15 residues in the CDR3.